What follows are 27 T cell receptor beta chains derived from one specimen sequenced in a study of identifying expanded T cells in peripheral blood. TCRdb's copy holds only in-frame clones and misses some; the assay was immunoSEQ multiplex PCR. The repertoire holds roughly 90,000 clones, with approximately 84% as singletons. The sample was blood. These TCRs come from a person aged 18-69 years in good health.

The gene calls are TRBV19 and TRBJ1-5, with D possibly being TRBD1 (5 bases). The germline CDR1 and CDR2 sequences are LNHDA and SQIVND (reference sequence). Between the trimmed V and J ends, which lost 3 bases and 9 bases, there was a span of 9 bases. The CDR3 sequence is 12 residues long. The CDR3 DNA follows: TGTGCCAGTAGTATTACTGGGGGGCCCCAGCATTTT. This codes for CASSITGGPQHF.

V and J are TRBV7-2 and TRBJ2-5, with D possibly matching TRBD2 (5 bases). The CDR3 is 15 residues long. Germline values: CDR1 SGHTA, CDR2 FQGNSA. V lost 2 bases, J lost 4 bases, and 14 bases lay in between. CDR3 region: CASSLIWGVGETQYF. CDR3 nucleotide sequence: TGTGCCAGCAGCTTAATTTGGGGAGTGGGAGAGACCCAGTACTTC.

The V gene is TRBV7-9, the J gene TRBJ1-3; D call uncertain. The CDR3 contains 14 residues. Germline V gives CDR1 SEHNR, CDR2 FQNEAQ (reference sequence). Trimming took off 3 bases at V and 0 bases at J, with 6 bases between the two ends. CDR3 DNA sequence: TGTGCCAGCAGCTTCCTAAGCTCTGGAAACACCATATATTTT. Residues: CASSFLSSGNTIYF. The whole variable domain, filled in from reference TRBV7-9 and TRBJ1-3, reads DTGVSQNPRHKITKRGQNVTFRCDPISEHNRLYWYRQTLGQGPEFLTYFQNEAQLEKSRLLSDRFSAERPKGSFSTLEIQRTEQGDSAMYLCASSFLSSGNTIYFGEGSWLTVV.

This chain uses TRBV7-3 with TRBJ1-1; D gene ambiguous. There are 13 residues in the CDR3. V lost 8 bases, J lost 0 bases, and 10 bases lay in between. Germline CDR1 is SGHTA and CDR2 is FQGTGA. The CDR3 DNA is TGTGCCAGCGGACTCGGAGTGAACACTGAAGCTTTCTTT. Translated: CASGLGVNTEAFF.

The rearrangement joins TRBV29-1 to TRBJ1-2; a possible D gene is TRBD1 (5 bases). The CDR3 contains 15 residues. V was clipped by 6 bases and J by 6 bases, with 23 bases between them. Germline assignment: CDR1 SQVTM and CDR2 ANQGSEA. The CDR3 DNA sequence: TGCAGCGTATTAACCGAGAGGGGAGCGGGGAATGGCTACACCTTC. As protein: CSVLTERGAGNGYTF.

The CDR3 protein is CASRSKGHTEAFF. The CDR3 nucleotides read TGTGCCAGCAGGTCAAAGGGGCACACTGAAGCTTTCTTT. The chain recombines TRBV11-3 with TRBJ1-1, with D possibly TRBD1 on 5 matching bases. The length of the CDR3 is 13 residues. Germline CDR1 reads SGHNT; CDR2 reads YENEEA. Trimming took off 6 bases at V and 3 bases at J, with 11 bases between the two ends.

DNA of the CDR3: TGTGCCAGCAGCTCGGGATTGATCTCTGGAAACACCATATATTTT. It yields the protein CASSSGLISGNTIYF. This chain joins TRBV5-4 and TRBJ1-3; D call uncertain. Deletions cut 3 bases from V and 0 bases from J, with 10 bases between. This CDR3 is built from 15 residues. The germline V gene has CDR1 SGHNT and CDR2 YYREEE (reference sequence). The full variable domain, its missing parts supplied by reference TRBV5-4 and TRBJ1-3, is ETGVTQSPTHLIKTRGQQVTLRCSSQSGHNTVSWYQQALGQGPQFIFQYYREEENGRGNFPPRFSGLQFPNYSSELNVNALELDDSALYLCASSSGLISGNTIYFGEGSWLTVV.

The chain carries TRBV11-2 and TRBJ1-1; D remains ambiguous. With 5 bases removed from V and 2 bases from J, the gap between germline ends came to 15 bases. The length of the CDR3 is 15 residues. In germline, CDR1 is SGHAT, CDR2 FQNNGV. The CDR3, as DNA: TGTGCCAGCAGCACCAGTGAGAGGGCTAACACTGAAGCTTTCTTT. It specifies CASSTSERANTEAFF.

The chain employs TRBV27 and TRBJ2-1; the D is unclear. This CDR3 contains 17 residues. Per germline, CDR1 MNHEY and CDR2 SMNVEV (reference sequence). V lost 6 bases to trimming and J lost 4 bases, with 22 bases between them. This CDR3 reads CASSSPERAGRYNEQFF. CDR3 nucleotides: TGTGCCAGCAGCTCCCCCGAAAGGGCAGGACGTTACAATGAGCAGTTCTTC.

V usage is TRBV6-1 and J usage is TRBJ2-1, with 10 bases lining up with TRBD2. V lost 6 bases to trimming and J lost 3 bases; unmatched junction nucleotides: 2. Germline loops: CDR1 MNHNS, CDR2 SASEGT. The CDR3 covers 14 residues. This chain's CDR3 is CASRPSGGYNEQFF. The DNA of the CDR3 is TGTGCCAGCAGGCCTAGCGGGGGCTACAATGAGCAGTTCTTC.

The chain links TRBV5-1 to TRBJ1-4; no reliable D call. CDR1 is SGHRS, CDR2 YFSETQ, per germline. The V end was cut by 4 bases, the J end by 0 bases, with 7 bases between. This CDR3 is 14 amino acids long. Here the CDR3 reads CASSQGPTNEKLFF. DNA for the CDR3: TGCGCCAGCAGCCAAGGCCCAACTAATGAAAAACTGTTTTTT.

This clone came up once. The J gene is TRBJ1-1, the V gene TRBV7-9, with unresolved D. CDR3 length: 13 residues. Germline CDR1 reads SEHNR; CDR2 reads FQNEAQ (reference sequence). The V gene lost 3 bases and the J gene lost 2 bases, with 7 bases spanning the gap. This CDR3 is CASSFEKNTEAFF. CDR3 nucleotides: TGTGCCAGCAGCTTTGAAAAAAACACTGAAGCTTTCTTT. Full variable domain (remainder filled in from reference TRBV7-9 and TRBJ1-1): DTGVSQNPRHKITKRGQNVTFRCDPISEHNRLYWYRQTLGQGPEFLTYFQNEAQLEKSRLLSDRFSAERPKGSFSTLEIQRTEQGDSAMYLCASSFEKNTEAFFGQGTRLTVV.

This chain links TRBV29-1 with TRBJ2-1, with D perhaps matching TRBD1 (6 bases). CDR3 size: 10 residues. Germline CDR1 reads SQVTM; CDR2 reads ANQGSEA. V dropped 7 bases and J dropped 6 bases, with 7 bases sitting between them. In DNA, the CDR3 is TGCAGCGGAGGGGGCAATGAGCAGTTCTTC. Translating it yields CSGGGNEQFF.

This clone was detected a few times. The DNA of the CDR3 is TGTGCCAGCAGCCTTAACGGTGCCTACAATGAGCAGTTCTTC. Its protein is CASSLNGAYNEQFF. V usage is TRBV11-3 and J usage is TRBJ2-1; D is ambiguous. V dropped 5 bases and J dropped 2 bases, with 10 bases sitting between them. The CDR3 contains 14 residues. Per the germline V gene, CDR1 is SGHNT and CDR2 is YENEEA.

V is TRBV7-2 and J is TRBJ1-1; D gene ambiguous. Trimming took 5 bases from V and 6 from J, leaving 16 bases between them. The CDR3 extends over 14 amino acids. The V gene's germline CDR1 is SGHTA and CDR2 FQGNSA. DNA of the CDR3: TGTGCCAGCAGCGCCGCTATGGGTCGAGCTGAAGCTTTCTTT. This codes for CASSAAMGRAEAFF.

The chain is built from TRBV11-3 and TRBJ2-3; tentative D call: TRBD2 (7 bases). V was trimmed by 4 bases and J by 2 bases, leaving 13 bases between them. The germline V gene encodes CDR1 SGHNT and CDR2 YENEEA. This CDR3 spans 15 amino acids. CDR3 sequence: CASSSRGALTDTQYF. CDR3 sequence (DNA): TGTGCCAGCAGCTCTCGGGGGGCCCTCACAGATACGCAGTATTTT.

The chain links TRBV28 to TRBJ1-2; the D is unclear. The V end lost 5 bases, the J end lost 5 bases, and 9 bases lay between the germline ends. Germline CDR1 reads MDHEN; CDR2 reads SYDVKM. The CDR3 is made up of 12 amino acids. CDR3 sequence: CASSLGSYGYTF. For the CDR3, the DNA is TGTGCCAGCAGTCTAGGGTCGTATGGCTACACCTTC.

The chain employs TRBV7-9 and TRBJ1-1; weak D call: TRBD1 (5 bases). CDR1 SEHNR and CDR2 FQNEAQ come from the germline V gene (reference sequence). The length of the CDR3 is 18 residues. Trimming removed 5 bases from V and 2 bases from J, with 24 bases in between. CDR3 sequence: CASSLDPGRRLRNTEAFF. The CDR3 nucleotides are TGTGCCAGCAGCCTCGACCCGGGACGCCGTCTTAGAAACACTGAAGCTTTCTTT.

The rearrangement uses TRBV11-2 and TRBJ1-1; 7 bases are shared with TRBD1. Germline V lookup: CDR1 SGHAT, CDR2 FQNNGV. The V and J ends lost 3 bases and 2 bases, in that order; junction bases with no gene match: 9. This CDR3 has 16 residues. CDR3 nucleotides: TGTGCCAGCAGCTTCCCAGCGGGACAGACTAACACTGAAGCTTTCTTT. It encodes CASSFPAGQTNTEAFF.

Written as DNA, the CDR3 is TGCGCCAGCAGCCAAGTCACTAGCGGGGCCTACAATGAGCAGTTCTTC. This sequence encodes CASSQVTSGAYNEQFF. V and J are TRBV4-3 and TRBJ2-1; 10 nucleotides agree with TRBD2. Germline V gene sequence: CDR1 LGHNA, CDR2 YSLEER. J lost 2 bases, V lost 1 base, and 2 bases had no gene match. CDR3 size: 16 residues.

The rearrangement joins TRBV11-1 to TRBJ2-3; the D is unclear. The CDR3 covers 14 residues. The germline V gene has CDR1 SGHAT and CDR2 FQDESV (reference sequence). Trimming removed 1 base at V and 2 bases at J, with 7 bases between. CDR3 nucleotide sequence: TGTGCCAGCAGCTTAGATGGTCCCACAGATACGCAGTATTTT. It yields the protein CASSLDGPTDTQYF.

This clone was counted only a few times. J is TRBJ1-2 and V is TRBV7-9; D unresolved. Trimming stripped 3 bases from V and 5 bases from J, with 13 bases between. This CDR3 has 14 amino acids. Germline-derived CDR1 and CDR2 are SEHNR and FQNEAQ (reference sequence). The CDR3 protein is CASSLGRPWYGYTF. The CDR3 DNA reads TGTGCCAGCAGCTTGGGGAGGCCATGGTATGGCTACACCTTC.

This chain uses TRBV6-1 with TRBJ2-1, with D uncertain. With 3 bases removed from V and 10 bases from J, the gap between germline ends came to 7 bases. This CDR3 is 11 amino acids long. Germline CDR1 and CDR2: MNHNS and SASEGT. CDR3 sequence reads: CASSEVEEQFF. The CDR3 DNA reads as TGTGCCAGCAGTGAGGTGGAAGAGCAGTTCTTC.

This clone was observed a single time. V usage is TRBV29-1 and J usage is TRBJ1-1, with TRBD1 matching 7 bases. V was clipped by 6 bases and J by 0 bases; unmatched bases: 7. Looked up from germline, CDR1 is SQVTM and CDR2 is ANQGSEA. This CDR3 has 14 amino acids. CDR3 residues: CSVNRGRMNTEAFF. CDR3 nucleotide sequence: TGCAGCGTAAACAGGGGTCGGATGAACACTGAAGCTTTCTTT.

The CDR3 sequence: CASSLAGTTDTQYF. The DNA of the CDR3 is TGCGCCAGCAGCTTGGCGGGCACGACAGATACGCAGTATTTT. This chain links TRBV5-1 with TRBJ2-3; D is uncertain. The CDR3 consists of 14 residues. V was cut by 0 bases and J by 3 bases, with 8 bases left in between. Germline loops: CDR1 SGHRS, CDR2 YFSETQ.

The rearrangement links TRBV7-9 to TRBJ1-1; TRBD1 agrees at 7 bases. Trimming took 5 bases from V and 6 from J; bases not matched to a gene: 9. CDR3 length: 14 residues. Per germline, CDR1 SEHNR and CDR2 FQNEAQ (reference sequence). CDR3 protein: CASSPRDRAAEAFF. The CDR3 DNA sequence: TGTGCCAGCAGCCCTAGAGACAGGGCAGCTGAAGCTTTCTTT.

The chain joins TRBV30 to TRBJ1-1; 9 nucleotides align to TRBD1. CDR3 length: 11 amino acids. CDR1 is GTSNPN, CDR2 SVGIG, per germline (reference sequence). Trimming removed 4 bases from V and 10 bases from J; junction bases left unmatched: 4. CDR3 in amino acids: CAWKVTGGAFF. In DNA form, the CDR3 reads TGTGCCTGGAAGGTGACAGGGGGAGCTTTCTTT.